This TCR beta chain was documented in a study of shared clonotypes between healthy human individuals. Study details: CD4 naive and memory got three plates each, CD8 naive two, CD8 memory one.

Study results and limitations: What naive subsets generally showed was a larger estimated richness than memory subsets showed.

TCRdb's copy holds only in-frame clones and misses some; the assay was immunoSEQ multiplex PCR. The table lists hundreds of thousands of clones, around 78% of them singletons. Comments on this clone: The antigen is not known.

This CDR3 region has 15 residues. The V segment lost 6 bases and the J segment 0 bases; nucleotides outside the gene matches: 4. Germline V gene data show CDR1 as SNHLY and CDR2 as FYNNEI. Sequenced: memory CD4+ T cells sorted from blood. Subset described: CD45RA-negative fraction. This TCR came from a woman aged 25 to 45 in good health. The chain recombines TRBV2 with TRBJ2-2; TRBD2 aligns across 7 bases. The CDR3 DNA reads as TGTGCCAGCAGCACGACTAGCCCGAACACCGGGGAGCTGTTTTTT. Protein product: CASSTTSPNTGELFF.